This passage covers 5 T cell receptor beta chains from one sample sequenced in a study of T cells in localized non-small cell lung cancer. Sequenced by immunoSEQ multiplex PCR; TCRdb stores in-frame clones only, minus some. The table has roughly 38,000 clones, 86% seen once. Source: peripheral blood mononuclear cells, taken before any cancer treatment. These receptors all come from a male donor at least 60 years old with stage II lung adenocarcinoma.

This clone showed up just once. The chain joins TRBV5-6 to TRBJ1-5; D is undetermined. Germline V CDR1 and CDR2: SGHDT, YYEEEE. The CDR3 is made up of 15 amino acids. The V and J ends lost 4 bases and 4 bases respectively, with 15 bases between them. The DNA of the CDR3 is TGTGCCAGCAGCCGGAGGCAGGAAAAGAATCAGCCCCAGCATTTT. The encoded protein is CASSRRQEKNQPQHF.

The V and J genes are TRBV7-9 and TRBJ2-7; 9 bases agree with TRBD2. Germline-derived CDR1 and CDR2 are SEHNR and FQNEAQ (reference sequence). The J segment lost 0 bases and the V segment lost 6 bases, leaving 6 bases of the junction unmatched. CDR3 size: 15 residues. CDR3 region: CASSRGLAPSYEQYF. The CDR3, as DNA: TGTGCCAGCAGTCGAGGACTAGCGCCCTCCTACGAGCAGTACTTC.

This clone was counted a single time. V gene TRBV21-1 combines with J gene TRBJ2-2; the table's D call TRBD1 went unverified against the DNA. TRBV21-1 corresponds to a pseudogene. The CDR3 has 22 residues. The CDR3 sequence: CASSLPPRDRALTSANTGELFF. CDR3 nucleotides: TGTGCCAGCAGCCTTCCTCCACGGGACAGGGCTTTAACCTCCGCGAACACCGGGGAGCTGTTTTTT.

This clone was detected once. This chain's CDR3 is CATSRALLRDRESEQYF. As DNA, the CDR3 is TGTGCCACCAGCAGAGCTTTGCTCCGGGACAGGGAATCCGAGCAGTACTTC. The chain joins TRBV15 to TRBJ2-7; 9 bases align to TRBD1. The CDR3 is made up of 17 amino acids. The germline V gene encodes CDR1 LNHNV and CDR2 YYDKDF (reference sequence). V lost 1 base, J lost 6 bases, and 13 bases stayed unmatched. The variable domain in full, with the rest retrieved from reference TRBV15 and TRBJ2-7, is DAMVIQNPRYQVTQFGKPVTLSCSQTLNHNVMYWYQQKSSQAPKLLFHYYDKDFNNEADTPDNFQSRRPNTSFCFLDIRSPGLGDTAMYLCATSRALLRDRESEQYFGPGTRLTVT.

This chain uses TRBV7-2 with TRBJ2-2, with D tentatively TRBD2 (6 bases). With 9 bases removed from V and 0 bases from J, the gap between germline ends came to 17 bases. The CDR3 covers 16 residues. Germline CDR1 is SGHTA and CDR2 is FQGNSA. The chain's CDR3 is CASTLDPGANTGELFF. CDR3 coding DNA: TGTGCCAGTACATTAGATCCGGGGGCGAACACCGGGGAGCTGTTTTTT.